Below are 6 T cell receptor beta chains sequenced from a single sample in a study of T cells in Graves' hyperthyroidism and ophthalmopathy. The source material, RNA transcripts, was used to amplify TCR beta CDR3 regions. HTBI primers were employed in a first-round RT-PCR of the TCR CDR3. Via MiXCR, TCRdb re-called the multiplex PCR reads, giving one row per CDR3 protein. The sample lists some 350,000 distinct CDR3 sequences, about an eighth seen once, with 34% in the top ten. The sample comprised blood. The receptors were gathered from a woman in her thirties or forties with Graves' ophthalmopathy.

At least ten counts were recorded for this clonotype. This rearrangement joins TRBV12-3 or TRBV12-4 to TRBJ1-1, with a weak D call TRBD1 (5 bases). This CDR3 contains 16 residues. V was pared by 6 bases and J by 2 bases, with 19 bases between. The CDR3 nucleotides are TGTGCCAGCAGCCCCCCCGGGCGGGGACCCAACACTGAAGCTTTCTTT. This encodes CASSPPGRGPNTEAFF.

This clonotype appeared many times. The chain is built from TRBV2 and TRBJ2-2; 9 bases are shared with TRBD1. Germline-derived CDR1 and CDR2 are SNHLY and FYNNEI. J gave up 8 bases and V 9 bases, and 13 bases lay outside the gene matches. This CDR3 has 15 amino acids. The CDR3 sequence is CASAGQGKVRGELFF. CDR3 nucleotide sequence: TGTGCCAGTGCGGGACAGGGAAAGGTTCGAGGGGAGCTGTTTTTT.

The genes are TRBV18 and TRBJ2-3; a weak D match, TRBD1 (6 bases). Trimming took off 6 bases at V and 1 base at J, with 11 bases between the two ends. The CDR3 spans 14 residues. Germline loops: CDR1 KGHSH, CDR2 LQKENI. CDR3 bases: TGTGCCAGCTCTCGACAGGTTGGCACAGATACGCAGTATTTT. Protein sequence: CASSRQVGTDTQYF. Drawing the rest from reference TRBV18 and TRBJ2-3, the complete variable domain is NAGVMQNPRHLVRRRGQEARLRCSPMKGHSHVYWYRQLPEEGLKFMVYLQKENIIDESGMPKERFSAEFPKEGPSILRIQQVVRGDSAAYFCASSRQVGTDTQYFGPGTRLTVL.

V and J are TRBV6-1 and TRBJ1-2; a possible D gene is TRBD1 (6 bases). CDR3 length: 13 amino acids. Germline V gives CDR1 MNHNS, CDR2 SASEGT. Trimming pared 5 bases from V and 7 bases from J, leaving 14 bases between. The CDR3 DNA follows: TGTGCCAGCAGTTTACCAGGGGAGGCTGGCTACACCTTC. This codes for CASSLPGEAGYTF.

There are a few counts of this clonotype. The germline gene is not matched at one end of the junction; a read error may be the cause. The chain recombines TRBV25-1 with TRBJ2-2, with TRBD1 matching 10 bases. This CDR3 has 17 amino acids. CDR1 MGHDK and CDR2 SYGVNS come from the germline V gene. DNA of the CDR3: TGCGCCAGCAGTGCAAAGACAGGGGGCTTAAACACCGGGGAGCTGTTTTTT. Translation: CASSAKTGGLNTGELFF.

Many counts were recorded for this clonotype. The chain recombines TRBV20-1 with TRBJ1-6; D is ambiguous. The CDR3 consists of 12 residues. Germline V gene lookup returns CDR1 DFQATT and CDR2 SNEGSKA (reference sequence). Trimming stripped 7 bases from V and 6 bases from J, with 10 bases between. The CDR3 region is CSVVNFNSPLHF. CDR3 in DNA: TGCAGTGTGGTTAATTTTAATTCACCCCTCCACTTT.